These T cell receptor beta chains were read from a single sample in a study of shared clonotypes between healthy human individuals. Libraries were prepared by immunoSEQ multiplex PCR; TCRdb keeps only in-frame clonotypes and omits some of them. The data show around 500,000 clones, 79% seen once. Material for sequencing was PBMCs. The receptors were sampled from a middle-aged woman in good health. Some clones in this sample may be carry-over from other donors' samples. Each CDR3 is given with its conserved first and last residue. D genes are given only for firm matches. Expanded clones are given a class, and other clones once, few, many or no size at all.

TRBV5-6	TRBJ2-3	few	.	CASSLVDGTGTDTQYF	TGTGCCAGCAGCTTGGTTGACGGGACGGGCACAGATACGCAGTATTTT
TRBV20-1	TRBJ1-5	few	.	CRLGFQPQHF	TGCAGGTTGGGTTTTCAGCCCCAGCATTTT
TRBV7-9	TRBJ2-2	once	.	CASPARGNTGELFF	TGTGCCAGCCCAGCCAGGGGGAACACCGGGGAGCTGTTTTTT
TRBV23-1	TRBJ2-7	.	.	CASSRVRGLEHF	TGCGCCAGCAGCCGAGTCAGGGGCTTAGAGCACTTC
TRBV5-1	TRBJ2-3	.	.	CASSLGLATSTDTQYF	TGCGCCAGCAGCTTGGGTCTAGCGACGAGCACAGATACGCAGTATTTT
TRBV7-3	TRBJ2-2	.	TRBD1	CASSPETGVTGELFF	TGTGCCAGCAGCCCGGAGACAGGGGTCACCGGGGAGCTGTTTTTT
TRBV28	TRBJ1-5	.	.	CASSSGIVRNQPQHF	TGTGCCAGCAGTTCCGGTATCGTTCGCAATCAGCCCCAGCATTTT
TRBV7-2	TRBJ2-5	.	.	CASTAPGLTFGAETQYF	TGTGCCAGCACCGCCCCGGGCTTAACTTTCGGGGCAGAGACCCAGTACTTC
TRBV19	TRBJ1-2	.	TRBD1	CASSNGYGTARSTSGYTF	TGTGCCAGTAGTAACGGGTATGGGACAGCCCGATCAACGAGTGGCTACACCTTC
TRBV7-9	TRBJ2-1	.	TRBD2	CASSSGTSGVNEQFF	TGTGCCAGCAGCTCCGGGACTAGCGGGGTCAATGAGCAGTTCTTC
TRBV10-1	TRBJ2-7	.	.	CASSGTGRWLSYEQYF	TGCGCCAGCAGTGGAACAGGGCGCTGGTTGAGCTACGAGCAGTACTTC
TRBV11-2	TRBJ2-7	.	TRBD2	CASSASGETYEQYF	TGTGCCAGCAGCGCCAGCGGGGAAACCTACGAGCAGTACTTC
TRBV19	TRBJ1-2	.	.	CASSDPRSGQQVYGYTF	TGTGCCAGTAGTGACCCCCGTTCAGGACAGCAAGTCTATGGCTACACCTTC
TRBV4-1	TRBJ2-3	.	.	CASSQTRGFTDTQYF	TGCGCCAGCAGCCAAACTAGGGGTTTCACAGATACGCAGTATTTT
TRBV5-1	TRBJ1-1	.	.	CASSLGHGGTEAFF	TGCGCCAGCAGCTTGGGCCATGGGGGAACTGAAGCTTTCTTT
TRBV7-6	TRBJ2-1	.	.	CASSTDHVSGEQFF	TGTGCCAGCAGCACGGACCACGTCAGTGGTGAGCAGTTCTTC
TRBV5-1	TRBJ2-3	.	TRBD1	CASNPTGGTTDTQYF	TGCGCCAGCAACCCAACAGGGGGTACCACAGATACGCAGTATTTT
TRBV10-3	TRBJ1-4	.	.	CAISEAGGSTNEKLFF	TGTGCCATCAGTGAGGCCGGGGGGAGTACGAATGAAAAACTGTTTTTT
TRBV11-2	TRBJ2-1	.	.	CASSFNEQFF	TGTGCCAGCAGCTTCAATGAGCAGTTCTTC
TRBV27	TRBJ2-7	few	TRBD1	CASSHGGQGFRFEQYF	TGTGCCAGCAGCCACGGCGGACAGGGGTTTCGATTCGAGCAGTACTTC
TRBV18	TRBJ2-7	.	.	CASSPTSSYEQYF	TGTGCCAGCTCACCGACAAGCTCCTACGAGCAGTACTTC
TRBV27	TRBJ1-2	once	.	CASSLQGGSYTF	TGTGCCAGCAGTTTACAGGGAGGTAGCTACACCTTC
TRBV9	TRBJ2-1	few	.	CASSLTSTMYNEQFF	TGTGCCAGCAGCCTCACATCCACCATGTACAATGAGCAGTTCTTC
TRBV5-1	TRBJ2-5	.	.	CASSLSVGTRETQYF	TGCGCCAGCAGCTTGTCGGTGGGGACACGGGAGACCCAGTACTTC
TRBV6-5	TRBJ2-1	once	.	CASSTDPYNEQFF	TGTGCCAGCAGTACCGACCCCTACAATGAGCAGTTCTTC
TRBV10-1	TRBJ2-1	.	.	CASSAGTGSSYNEQFF	TGCGCCAGCAGCGCAGGGACGGGGAGCTCCTACAATGAGCAGTTCTTC
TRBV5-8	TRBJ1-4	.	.	CASSLLGQTNEKLFF	TGTGCCAGCAGCTTGCTAGGACAGACAAATGAAAAACTGTTTTTT
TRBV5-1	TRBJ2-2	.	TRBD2	CASRAREDGTGELFF	TGCGCCAGCAGGGCGCGGGAGGACGGCACCGGGGAGCTGTTTTTT
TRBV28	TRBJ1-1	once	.	CASRPPEGWDTEAFF	TGTGCCAGCAGGCCACCCGAGGGGTGGGACACTGAAGCTTTCTTT
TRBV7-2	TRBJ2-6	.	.	CASRITGSGANVLTF	TGTGCCAGCAGGATAACAGGGTCTGGGGCCAACGTCCTGACTTTC
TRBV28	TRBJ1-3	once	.	CASSLDVRGGNTIYF	TGTGCCAGCAGTTTAGATGTCAGGGGAGGAAACACCATATATTTT
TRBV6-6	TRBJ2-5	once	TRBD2	CASRTTSGRQETQYF	TGTGCCAGCAGGACGACTAGCGGGAGGCAAGAGACCCAGTACTTC
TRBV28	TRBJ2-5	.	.	CATELGWQETQYF	TGTGCCACTGAATTGGGGTGGCAAGAGACCCAGTACTTC
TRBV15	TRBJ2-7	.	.	CATSRGDASYEQYF	TGTGCCACCAGCAGGGGGGACGCCTCCTACGAGCAGTACTTC
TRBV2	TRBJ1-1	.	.	CASGTQATDGSLEAFF	TGTGCCAGCGGAACCCAAGCTACGGACGGATCCCTTGAAGCTTTCTTT
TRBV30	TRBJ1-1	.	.	CAWSIWGDTEAFF	TGTGCCTGGAGTATATGGGGTGACACTGAAGCTTTCTTT